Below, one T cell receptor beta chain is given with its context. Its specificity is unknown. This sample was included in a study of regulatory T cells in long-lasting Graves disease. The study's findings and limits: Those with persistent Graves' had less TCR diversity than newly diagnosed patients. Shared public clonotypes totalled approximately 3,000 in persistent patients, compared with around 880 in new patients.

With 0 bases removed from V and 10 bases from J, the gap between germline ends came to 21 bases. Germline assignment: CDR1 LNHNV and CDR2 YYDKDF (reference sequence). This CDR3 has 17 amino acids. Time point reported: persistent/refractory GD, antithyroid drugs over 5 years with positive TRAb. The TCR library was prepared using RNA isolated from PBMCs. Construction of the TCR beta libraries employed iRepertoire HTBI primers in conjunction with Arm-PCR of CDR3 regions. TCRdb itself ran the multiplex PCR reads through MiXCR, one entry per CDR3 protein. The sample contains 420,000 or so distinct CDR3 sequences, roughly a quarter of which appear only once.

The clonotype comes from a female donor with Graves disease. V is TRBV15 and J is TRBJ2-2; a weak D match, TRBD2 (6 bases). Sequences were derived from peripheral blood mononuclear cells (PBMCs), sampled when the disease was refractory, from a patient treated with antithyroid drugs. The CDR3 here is CATSRDPRDRYLVELFF. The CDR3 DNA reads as TGTGCCACCAGCAGAGATCCGCGGGACCGATACTTAGTGGAGCTGTTTTTT.